This T cell receptor beta chain was recovered during a study of T cell repertoires in cytomegalovirus infection. On the study more broadly: Public signatures in TCR beta pointed to CMV infection and matching HLA type.

Germline CDR1 reads SGHDT; CDR2 reads YYEEEE. Trimming took off 4 bases at V and 7 bases at J, with 13 bases between the two ends. CDR3 size: 13 residues. One entry per CDR3 protein, called by TCRdb with MiXCR from the reads. This sample yields approximately 150,000 distinct CDR3 sequences, of which about 20% are seen a single time; under 30% belongs to the top ten. About this clonotype: The antigen is undetermined.

The sample consisted of CD8+ T cells from cultured PBMCs, taken from culture after CMV antigen stimulation. This chain uses TRBV5-6 with TRBJ2-3; D remains unclear. The origin of this receptor is a human donor in good health (CMV status not recorded). Some clones in this sample may be carry-over from other donors' samples. The CDR3 nucleotides read TGTGCCAGCAGCCTCAGTCTCACCAATACGCAGTATTTT. This codes for CASSLSLTNTQYF.